The 16 T cell receptor beta chains reported below all come from one sample, sequenced in a study of blood T cell repertoires in COVID-19. Profiling relied on immunoSEQ multiplex PCR, and the TCRdb table lists in-frame clones only, not all of them. The data contain more than 200,000 clones, approximately 88% of them singletons. The sample comprised peripheral blood. The receptors come from a human donor in a cohort sampled during active COVID-19.

This clone was observed once. The chain links TRBV30 to TRBJ1-2, with D possibly matching TRBD1 (6 bases). V was shortened by 4 bases and J by 7 bases, with 19 bases between the two germline ends. This CDR3 has 14 amino acids. In germline, CDR1 is GTSNPN, CDR2 SVGIG (reference sequence). CDR3 region: CAWISNRVTGGYTF. CDR3 bases: TGTGCCTGGATAAGCAACAGGGTAACAGGTGGCTACACCTTC.

V is TRBV7-9 and J is TRBJ1-2; D is possibly TRBD1 (6 bases). The germline V gene has CDR1 SEHNR and CDR2 FQNEAQ (reference sequence). The CDR3 has 15 residues. V shed 5 bases and J shed 0 bases, with 13 bases lying between them. Written as DNA, the CDR3 is TGTGCCAGCAGCGCGGAGGACAGAGCTAACTATGGCTACACCTTC. It is translated as CASSAEDRANYGYTF.

This chain's CDR3 is CASSLQGSSYEQYF. The CDR3 DNA follows: TGTGCCAGCAGCTTACAGGGATCTTCCTACGAGCAGTACTTC. This chain connects TRBV7-8 to TRBJ2-7; maybe TRBD1 (5 bases). CDR3 length equals 14 residues. Germline assignment: CDR1 SGHVS and CDR2 FQNEAQ. Trimming took 2 bases from V and 1 from J, leaving 9 bases between them. Full variable domain (outside the CDR3, taken from reference TRBV7-8 and TRBJ2-7): GAGVSQSPRYKVAKRGQDVALRCDPISGHVSLFWYQQALGQGPEFLTYFQNEAQLDKSGLPSDRFFAERPEGSVSTLKIQRTQQEDSAVYLCASSLQGSSYEQYFGPGTRLTVT.

In the case of this clone: An end of the junction differs from the germline gene, which may be a read error. The V and J genes are TRBV28 and TRBJ1-2; TRBD1 might be the D (6 bases). This CDR3 is built from 13 residues. CDR1 and CDR2 (germline): MDHEN, SYDVKM. Written as DNA, the CDR3 is TGTGCCAGCAGTTTAAGGGCCTCAGGGGCAGACCTCTTC. The encoded protein is CASSLRASGADLF.

The chain is built from TRBV3-1 (or the pseudogene TRBV3-2) and TRBJ1-2; possible D gene TRBD1, 6 bases. CDR3 length: 14 residues. V gave up 4 bases and J gave up 5 bases, with 14 bases separating them. Germline lookup yields CDR1 LGHDT and CDR2 YNNKEL (reference sequence). CDR3 in amino acids: CASSPAHRDYGYTF. The CDR3 nucleotides are TGTGCCAGCAGCCCAGCACACAGGGATTATGGCTACACCTTC.

This chain connects TRBV19 to TRBJ1-5, with TRBD1 matching over 8 bases. V lost 5 bases, J lost 4 bases, and 7 bases stayed unmatched. Germline V gives CDR1 LNHDA, CDR2 SQIVND (reference sequence). The CDR3 contains 15 residues. CDR3 region: CASSPIRGPNQPQHF. DNA for the CDR3: TGTGCCAGTAGTCCCATCAGGGGGCCGAATCAGCCCCAGCATTTT. The whole variable domain, remainder taken from reference TRBV19 and TRBJ1-5, is DGGITQSPKYLFRKEGQNVTLSCEQNLNHDAMYWYRQDPGQGLRLIYYSQIVNDFQKGDIAEGYSVSREKKESFPLTVTSAQKNPTAFYLCASSPIRGPNQPQHFGDGTRLSIL.

In nucleotides, the CDR3 is TGTGCCAGCAGCTTAACGTCCACAGGACAGGGGCAGCCCCAGCATTTT. This sequence encodes CASSLTSTGQGQPQHF. This rearrangement joins TRBV7-3 to TRBJ1-5; 9 positions agree with TRBD1. Germline CDR1 reads SGHTA; CDR2 reads FQGTGA. Germline trimming cut 0 bases from V and 7 bases from J; bases unmatched to any gene: 7. The CDR3 runs to 16 residues.

The chain is built from TRBV7-2 and TRBJ2-2; 8 bases fit TRBD1. The CDR3 is 17 residues long. Germline assignment: CDR1 SGHTA and CDR2 FQGNSA. Germline trimming cut 0 bases from V and 5 bases from J; bases unmatched to any gene: 8. CDR3 amino acids: CASSLAGGRGQTGELFF. As DNA, the CDR3 is TGTGCCAGCAGCTTAGCGGGGGGCAGGGGGCAAACCGGGGAGCTGTTTTTT.

The chain combines TRBV2 with TRBJ2-3; the match to TRBD1 covers 9 bases. The germline V gene has CDR1 SNHLY and CDR2 FYNNEI. The CDR3 is made up of 15 amino acids. J gave up 3 bases and V 7 bases, and 8 bases lay outside the gene matches. This CDR3 reads CASTTGGHRTDTQYF. DNA for the CDR3: TGTGCCAGCACCACAGGGGGCCACCGTACAGATACGCAGTATTTT.

This clone was observed once. The DNA of the CDR3 is TGTGCCAGCAGCCCCCCCGAGCGGGAGATTATTTATGGCTACACCTTC. It codes for CASSPPEREIIYGYTF. This chain connects TRBV7-9 to TRBJ1-2; no firm D call. V lost 5 bases and J lost 5, with 21 bases in between. Germline V gives CDR1 SEHNR, CDR2 FQNEAQ (reference sequence). This CDR3 spans 16 amino acids.

The chain couples TRBV5-1 to TRBJ2-7; D possibly corresponds to TRBD2 (5 bases). The CDR3 contains 13 residues. Between the trimmed V and J ends, which lost 8 bases and 2 bases, there was a span of 14 bases. CDR1 is SGHRS, CDR2 YFSETQ, per germline. The CDR3 spells CASRPGSTYEQYF. CDR3 DNA: TGCGCCAGTCGACCGGGGAGTACCTACGAGCAGTACTTC.

The rearrangement uses TRBV7-2 and TRBJ2-7; 10 bases are a match to TRBD2. The J segment lost 2 bases and the V segment lost 2 bases, leaving 3 bases of the junction unmatched. The CDR3 has 15 residues. The germline V gene has CDR1 SGHTA and CDR2 FQGNSA. The CDR3 DNA follows: TGTGCCAGCAGCTTATGGCTAGCGGGAGCCTACGAGCAGTACTTC. The encoded protein is CASSLWLAGAYEQYF. Using reference TRBV7-2 and TRBJ2-7 for the parts outside the CDR3, the full variable domain is GAGVSQSPSNKVTEKGKDVELRCDPISGHTALYWYRQSLGQGLEFLIYFQGNSAPDKSGLPSDRFSAERTGGSVSTLTIQRTQQEDSAVYLCASSLWLAGAYEQYFGPGTRLTVT.

V usage is TRBV7-9 and J usage is TRBJ1-2; 7 positions match TRBD1. Germline V gives CDR1 SEHNR, CDR2 FQNEAQ (reference sequence). The junction had 9 bases not matched to a gene; V was cut back by 5 bases and J by 6 bases. This CDR3 is 14 amino acids long. The CDR3 DNA sequence: TGTGCCAGCAGCAACCAGACAGGGTATCATGGCTACACCTTC. Encoded protein: CASSNQTGYHGYTF.

V usage is TRBV11-2 and J usage is TRBJ1-1, with no clear D. CDR1 is SGHAT and CDR2 is FQNNGV in the germline V gene. V was cut by 0 bases and J by 8 bases, with 13 bases left in between. This CDR3 comprises 14 residues. CDR3 DNA sequence: TGTGCCAGCAGCTTAGATCATGGACTCGCCGAAGCTTTCTTT. Encoded protein: CASSLDHGLAEAFF.

The chain couples TRBV7-9 to TRBJ1-4, with TRBD1 as a possible D gene (6 bases). Trimming removed 6 bases from V and 4 bases from J, with 12 bases in between. Germline V gene data show CDR1 as SEHNR and CDR2 as FQNEAQ (reference sequence). The CDR3 sequence is 14 residues long. In nucleotides, the CDR3 is TGTGCCAGCAGACTTGGACAGATTAATGAAAAACTGTTTTTT. Residues: CASRLGQINEKLFF. The entire variable domain, with the rest obtained from reference TRBV7-9 and TRBJ1-4, is as follows: DTGVSQNPRHKITKRGQNVTFRCDPISEHNRLYWYRQTLGQGPEFLTYFQNEAQLEKSRLLSDRFSAERPKGSFSTLEIQRTEQGDSAMYLCASRLGQINEKLFFGSGTQLSVL.

The V gene is TRBV5-8, the J gene TRBJ2-7; D is perhaps TRBD1 (6 bases). Germline V gene sequence: CDR1 SGHTS, CDR2 YDEGEE. The CDR3 runs to 13 residues. The V gene lost 0 bases and the J gene lost 2 bases, with 6 bases spanning the gap. CDR3 loop: CASSLDRAYEQYF. The CDR3 region has the DNA TGTGCCAGCAGCTTGGACAGGGCCTACGAGCAGTACTTC.